This T cell receptor beta chain was found in a study of identical twins. Study results and caveats: Cord blood beta clonotypes that were abundant carried fewer insertions, and memory repertoires showed no such trend.

Germline values: CDR1 DFQATT, CDR2 SNEGSKA (reference sequence). The CDR3 runs 12 residues. V shed 8 bases and J shed 0 bases, with 11 bases lying between them. This clonotype has at least ten counts. Antigen unknown. TCRdb used MiXCR to reprocess the 5' RACE reads, holding one entry per CDR3 protein. The sample records roughly 150,000 distinct CDR3 sequences, under 4.5% being singletons. The clonotype was recovered from a man between 18 and 29 years old in good health. This chain uses TRBV20-1 with TRBJ2-7; D is ambiguous. The material sequenced was memory T cells sorted from blood. CDR3 bases: TGCAGTTTCCGTTTGATCTCCTACGAGCAGTACTTC. Amino acids: CSFRLISYEQYF.